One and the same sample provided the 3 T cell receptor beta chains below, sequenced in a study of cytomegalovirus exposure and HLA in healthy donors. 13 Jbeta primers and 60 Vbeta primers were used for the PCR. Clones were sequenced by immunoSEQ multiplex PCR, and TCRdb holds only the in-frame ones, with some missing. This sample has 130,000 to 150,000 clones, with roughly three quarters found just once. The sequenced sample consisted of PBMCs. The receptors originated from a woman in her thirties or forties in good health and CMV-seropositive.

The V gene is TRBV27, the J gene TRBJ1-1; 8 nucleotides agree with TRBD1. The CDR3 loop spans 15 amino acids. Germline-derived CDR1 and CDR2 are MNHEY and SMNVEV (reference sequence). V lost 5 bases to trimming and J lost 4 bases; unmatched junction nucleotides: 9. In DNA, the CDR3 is TGTGCCAGCAGTATAGGTCTCGGGACAGGCACTGAAGCTTTCTTT. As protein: CASSIGLGTGTEAFF.

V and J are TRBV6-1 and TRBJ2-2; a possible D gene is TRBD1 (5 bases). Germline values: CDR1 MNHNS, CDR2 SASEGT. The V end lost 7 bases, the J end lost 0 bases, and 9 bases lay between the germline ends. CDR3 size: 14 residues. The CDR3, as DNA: TGTGCCAGCACGAAGGGGACGAACACCGGGGAGCTGTTTTTT. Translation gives CASTKGTNTGELFF.

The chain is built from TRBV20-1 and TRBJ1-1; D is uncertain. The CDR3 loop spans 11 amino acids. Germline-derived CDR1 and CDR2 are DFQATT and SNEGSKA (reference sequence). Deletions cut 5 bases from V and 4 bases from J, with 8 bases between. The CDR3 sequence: CSAWSGTEAFF. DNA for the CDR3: TGCAGTGCTTGGTCGGGCACTGAAGCTTTCTTT.